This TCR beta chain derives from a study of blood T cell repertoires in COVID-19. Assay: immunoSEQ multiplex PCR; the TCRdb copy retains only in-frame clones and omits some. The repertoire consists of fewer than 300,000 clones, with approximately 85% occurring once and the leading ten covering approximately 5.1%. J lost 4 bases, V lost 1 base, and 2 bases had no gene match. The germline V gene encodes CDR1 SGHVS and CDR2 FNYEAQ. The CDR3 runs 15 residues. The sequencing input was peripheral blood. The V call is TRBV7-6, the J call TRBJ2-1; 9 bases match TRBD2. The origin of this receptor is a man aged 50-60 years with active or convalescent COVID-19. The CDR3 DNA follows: TGTGCCAGCAGCTTAGGGGCGGGAGGGTACAATGAGCAGTTCTTC. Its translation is CASSLGAGGYNEQFF.